This T cell receptor (beta chain) was identified during a study of blood T cells in healthy people across ages. V lost 0 bases and J 4 bases, leaving 7 bases between the germline ends. This CDR3 is 14 amino acids long. Germline CDR1 reads SGHVS; CDR2 reads FQNEAQ. As concerns this clonotype: The antigen is not known.

A second PCR, run for about 6 to 12 cycles, used a sample-barcoded 5' primer plus a J-beta primer mix. TCRdb processed the 5' RACE reads anew with MiXCR; each CDR3 protein has one entry. Counted here are over a million distinct CDR3 sequences, almost 60% occurring once; the ten biggest clones make up roughly 6.3%. Findings of the study overall: In older individuals, TCR beta diversity per million T cells was lower, falling roughly linearly with age. Reliance upon unsorted PBMCs precluded definitive naive versus antigen-experienced comparison.

The chain joins TRBV7-8 to TRBJ2-1; D gene unclear. This clonotype originated in a man aged 18 to 29 in good health. The specimen sequenced was blood. The CDR3 DNA sequence: TGTGCCAGCAGCTTAGCACCGGCTTACAATGAGCAGTTCTTC. Its protein product is CASSLAPAYNEQFF.